This T cell receptor (beta chain) was found in a study of patients and donors after allogeneic stem cell transplantation. The CDR3 extends over 13 amino acids. Germline V gene lookup returns CDR1 MNHEY and CDR2 SVGAGI. V shed 2 bases, J shed 8 bases, and the junction held 5 bases outside the gene matches. Each CDR3 protein is one row after TCRdb ran MiXCR on the RT-PCR reads. The sample shows some 150,000 distinct CDR3 sequences, 37% of them seen only once. This clonotype was obtained from a human donor who was either an allogeneic HSCT recipient or a stem cell or donor lymphocyte infusion donor (not recorded which). It is not recorded whose cells these are; they may come from a transplant donor. The sequencing input was blood, either unsorted or a sorted T cell fraction (not recorded which). V usage is TRBV6-5 and J usage is TRBJ1-2, with 7 bases fitting TRBD1. This CDR3 is CASSYAHRGGYTF. Here the CDR3 DNA reads TGTGCCAGCAGTTACGCCCACAGGGGAGGCTACACCTTC.